This TCR beta chain was obtained from a study of shared clonotypes between healthy human individuals. Deep level was the assay's run setting. The table came from immunoSEQ multiplex PCR; TCRdb's copy has only in-frame clones and leaves some out. The data show just over 2,000,000 clones, 85% to 95% seen once. Splitting the CD4+ cells yielded a CD45RA+ naive subset and a CD45RA-negative memory subset. With respect to this clone: Its antigen is currently unknown. At the DNA level, this CDR3 is encoded by other sequences in the same sample as well.

Germline V gene sequence: CDR1 SGHRS, CDR2 YFSETQ. The CDR3 runs to 14 residues. V lost 4 bases, J lost 10 bases, and 5 bases stayed unmatched. The study's findings and limits: The sharing of about 5.3% of naive CD4 clonotypes was seen across several donors.

The chain is built from TRBV5-1 and TRBJ1-6; 10 bases align to TRBD1. The sequence was obtained from a man aged 18 to 30 in good health. The specimen was naive CD4+ T cells sorted from blood. Stated subset: CD45RA+ positively selected. The CDR3 sequence: CASSLGQGNSPLHF. The CDR3 DNA reads TGCGCCAGCAGCCTGGGACAGGGGAACTCACCCCTCCACTTT.